This T cell receptor (beta chain) was captured by sequencing in a study of memory CD4+ T cells and cytomegalovirus serostatus. The sort gate was single viable CD3+CD4+CD8-CD45RO+ cells for memory CD4+ T cells. The data were produced by immunoSEQ multiplex PCR, yet TCRdb's version contains in-frame clones alone and is incomplete. The top ten hold 2.5% to 3% of the sample, which has under 80,000 clones, around 78% seen once. The CDR3 is 13 amino acids. Looked up from germline, CDR1 is SNHLY and CDR2 is FYNNEI. Trimming pared 6 bases from V and 4 bases from J, leaving 13 bases between. V gene TRBV2 combines with J gene TRBJ2-7, with D unresolved. The sample taken for sequencing was memory CD4+ T cells from blood. This receptor was taken from an adult in good health and CMV-seropositive. The CDR3 coding sequence is TGTGCCAGCAGAGGCCCTGGATCGTACGAGCAGTACTTC. Translating gives CASRGPGSYEQYF.